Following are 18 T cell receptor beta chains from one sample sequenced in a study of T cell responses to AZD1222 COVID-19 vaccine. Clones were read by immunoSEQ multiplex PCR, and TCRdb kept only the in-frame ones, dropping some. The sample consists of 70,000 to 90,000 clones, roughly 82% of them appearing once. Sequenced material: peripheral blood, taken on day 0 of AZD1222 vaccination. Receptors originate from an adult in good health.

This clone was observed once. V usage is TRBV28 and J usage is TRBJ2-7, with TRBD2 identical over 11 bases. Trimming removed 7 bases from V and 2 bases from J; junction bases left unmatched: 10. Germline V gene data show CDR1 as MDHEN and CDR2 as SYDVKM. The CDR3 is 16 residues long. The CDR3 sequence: CASKPPGTSGPYEQYF. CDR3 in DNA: TGTGCCAGCAAGCCCCCAGGGACTAGCGGCCCCTACGAGCAGTACTTC.

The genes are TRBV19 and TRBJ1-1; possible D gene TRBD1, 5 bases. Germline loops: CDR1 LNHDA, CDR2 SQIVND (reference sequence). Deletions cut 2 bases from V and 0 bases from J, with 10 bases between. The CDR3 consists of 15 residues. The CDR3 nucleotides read TGTGCCAGTAGTATATTAGGGGCGATGAACACTGAAGCTTTCTTT. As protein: CASSILGAMNTEAFF. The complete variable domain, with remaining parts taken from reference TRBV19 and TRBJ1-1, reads DGGITQSPKYLFRKEGQNVTLSCEQNLNHDAMYWYRQDPGQGLRLIYYSQIVNDFQKGDIAEGYSVSREKKESFPLTVTSAQKNPTAFYLCASSILGAMNTEAFFGQGTRLTVV.

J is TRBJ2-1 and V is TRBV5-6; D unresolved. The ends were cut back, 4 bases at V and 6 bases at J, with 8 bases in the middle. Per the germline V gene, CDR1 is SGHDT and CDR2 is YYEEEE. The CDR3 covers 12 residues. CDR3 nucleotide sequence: TGTGCCAGCAGCGGCCTGGGCAATGAGCAGTTCTTC. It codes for CASSGLGNEQFF.

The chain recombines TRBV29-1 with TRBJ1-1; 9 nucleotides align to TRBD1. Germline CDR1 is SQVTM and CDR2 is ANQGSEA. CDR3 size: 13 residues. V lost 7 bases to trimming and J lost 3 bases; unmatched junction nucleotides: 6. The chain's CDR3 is CSAPGQGYTEAFF. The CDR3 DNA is TGCAGCGCCCCGGGACAGGGCTACACTGAAGCTTTCTTT.

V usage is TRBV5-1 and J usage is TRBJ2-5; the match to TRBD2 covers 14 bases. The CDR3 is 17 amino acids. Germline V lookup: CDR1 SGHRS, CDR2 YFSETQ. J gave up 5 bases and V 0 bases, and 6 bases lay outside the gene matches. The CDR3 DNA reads TGCGCCAGCAGCTTGGCCGGGACTAGCGGGGGTCGGGAGACCCAGTACTTC. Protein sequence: CASSLAGTSGGRETQYF.

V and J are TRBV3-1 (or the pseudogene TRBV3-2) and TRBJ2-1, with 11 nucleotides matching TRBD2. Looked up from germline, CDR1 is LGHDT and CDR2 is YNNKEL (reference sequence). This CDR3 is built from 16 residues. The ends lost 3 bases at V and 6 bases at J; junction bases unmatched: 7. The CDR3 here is CASSQDTSGRGNEQFF. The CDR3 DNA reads TGTGCCAGCAGCCAGGATACTAGCGGGAGAGGCAATGAGCAGTTCTTC.

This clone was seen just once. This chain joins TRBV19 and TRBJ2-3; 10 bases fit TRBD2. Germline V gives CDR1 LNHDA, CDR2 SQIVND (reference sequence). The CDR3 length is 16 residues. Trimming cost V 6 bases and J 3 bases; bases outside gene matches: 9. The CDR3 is CASSKTSGMGTDTQYF. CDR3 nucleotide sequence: TGTGCCAGTAGCAAAACTAGCGGGATGGGAACAGATACGCAGTATTTT.

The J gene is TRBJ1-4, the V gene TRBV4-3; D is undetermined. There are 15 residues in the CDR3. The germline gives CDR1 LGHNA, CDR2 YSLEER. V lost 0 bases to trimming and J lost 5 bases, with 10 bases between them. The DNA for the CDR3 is TGCGCCAGCAGCCAAGATGGAAGTTCGAATGAAAAACTGTTTTTT. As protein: CASSQDGSSNEKLFF.

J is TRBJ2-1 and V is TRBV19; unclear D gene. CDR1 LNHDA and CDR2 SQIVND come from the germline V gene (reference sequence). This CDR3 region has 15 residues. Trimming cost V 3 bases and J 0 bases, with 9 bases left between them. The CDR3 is CASSMGASSYNEQFF. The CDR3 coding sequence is TGTGCCAGTAGTATGGGTGCGAGCTCCTACAATGAGCAGTTCTTC.

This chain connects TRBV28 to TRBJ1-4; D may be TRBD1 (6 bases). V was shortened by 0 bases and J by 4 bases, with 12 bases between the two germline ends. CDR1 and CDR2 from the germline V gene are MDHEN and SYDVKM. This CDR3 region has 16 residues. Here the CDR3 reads CASSLWGARSNEKLFF. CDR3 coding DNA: TGTGCCAGCAGTTTATGGGGGGCTCGAAGTAATGAAAAACTGTTTTTT.

The CDR3 loop reads CASSLGDRAAEQFF. The CDR3 coding sequence is TGCGCCAGCAGCCTAGGGGACAGGGCAGCGGAGCAGTTCTTC. The chain joins TRBV5-1 to TRBJ2-1; 9 bases map to TRBD1. The CDR3 contains 14 residues. The V and J ends lost 4 bases and 10 bases, in that order; junction bases with no gene match: 9. Germline V gene lookup returns CDR1 SGHRS and CDR2 YFSETQ.

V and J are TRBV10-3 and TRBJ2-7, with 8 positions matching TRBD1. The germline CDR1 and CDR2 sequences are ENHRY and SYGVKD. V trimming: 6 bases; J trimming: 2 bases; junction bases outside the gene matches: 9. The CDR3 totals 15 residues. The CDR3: CAISFQGAHTYEQYF. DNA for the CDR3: TGTGCCATCAGCTTTCAGGGGGCGCATACCTACGAGCAGTACTTC.

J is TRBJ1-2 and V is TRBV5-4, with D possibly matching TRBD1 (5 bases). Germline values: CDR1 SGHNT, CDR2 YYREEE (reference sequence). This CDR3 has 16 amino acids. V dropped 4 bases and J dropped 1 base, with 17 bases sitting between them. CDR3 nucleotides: TGTGCCAGCAGCCCAGGGTTCCCAGGAGTTAACTATGGCTACACCTTC. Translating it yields CASSPGFPGVNYGYTF.

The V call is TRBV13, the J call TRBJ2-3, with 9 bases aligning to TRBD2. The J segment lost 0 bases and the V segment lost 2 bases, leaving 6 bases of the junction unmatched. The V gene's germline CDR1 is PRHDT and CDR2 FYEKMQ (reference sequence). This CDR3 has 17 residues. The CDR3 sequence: CASSLKLAGPSTDTQYF. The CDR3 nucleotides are TGTGCCAGCAGCTTAAAACTAGCGGGCCCTAGCACAGATACGCAGTATTTT.

As DNA, the CDR3 is TGTGCCAGCAGTGAAGCGCTGGGCTATGGCTACACCTTC. As protein: CASSEALGYGYTF. The V gene is TRBV6-1, the J gene TRBJ1-2, with D hard to call. Per the germline V gene, CDR1 is MNHNS and CDR2 is SASEGT. The CDR3 is 13 amino acids. Trimming took 0 bases from V and 4 from J, leaving 6 bases between them.

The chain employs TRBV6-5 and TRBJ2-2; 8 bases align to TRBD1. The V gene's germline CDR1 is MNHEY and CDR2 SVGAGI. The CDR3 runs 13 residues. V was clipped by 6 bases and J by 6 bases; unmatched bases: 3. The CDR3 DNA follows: TGTGCCAGCAGAGGACAGGGTCCCGGGGAGCTGTTTTTT. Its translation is CASRGQGPGELFF.

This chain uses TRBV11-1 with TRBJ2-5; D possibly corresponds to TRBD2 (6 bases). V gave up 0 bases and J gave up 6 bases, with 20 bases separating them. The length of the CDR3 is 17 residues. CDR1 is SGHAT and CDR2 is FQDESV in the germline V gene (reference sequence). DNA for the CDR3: TGTGCCAGCAGCTTAGCGAAGCAGGGAGGTCTTCCCAAGACCCAGTACTTC. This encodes CASSLAKQGGLPKTQYF.

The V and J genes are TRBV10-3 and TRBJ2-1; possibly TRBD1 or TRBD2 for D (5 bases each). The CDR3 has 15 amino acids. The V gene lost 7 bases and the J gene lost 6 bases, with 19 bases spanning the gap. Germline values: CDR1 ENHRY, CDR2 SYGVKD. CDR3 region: CAITNDEGRTNEQFF. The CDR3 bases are TGTGCCATCACCAATGACGAGGGACGGACCAATGAGCAGTTCTTC.